The 15 T cell receptor beta chains listed next were all sequenced from one sample in a study of Graves' ophthalmopathy and Graves' hyperthyroidism. RNA transcripts served as template for amplifying TCR beta CDR3 sequences. HTBI-primed RT-PCR formed the first round, and a multiplex PCR formed the second. Using its own MiXCR run on the multiplex PCR reads, TCRdb lists one record per CDR3 protein. In the table there are 200,000 to 250,000 distinct CDR3 sequences, about a fifth of which are singletons. Sequenced input: peripheral blood. The receptors were gathered from a woman aged 50 to 60 with Graves' ophthalmopathy.

This clonotype was picked up many times. The genes are TRBV2 and TRBJ2-7, with 11 bases that match TRBD1. Germline CDR1 and CDR2: SNHLY and FYNNEI. The CDR3 loop spans 14 amino acids. Trimming cost V 6 bases and J 7 bases; bases outside gene matches: 8. The CDR3: CASRTDRGRGEQYF. CDR3 in DNA: TGTGCCAGCAGAACGGACAGGGGGCGCGGAGAGCAGTACTTC.

This clonotype was counted ten times or more. V is TRBV15 and J is TRBJ1-1; D gene uncertain. Deletions cut 1 base from V and 3 bases from J, with 6 bases between. The CDR3 runs 13 residues. The germline V gene has CDR1 LNHNV and CDR2 YYDKDF (reference sequence). In nucleotides, the CDR3 is TGTGCCACCAGCAGAGGTGACGACACTGAAGCTTTCTTT. It encodes CATSRGDDTEAFF.

This clonotype was detected ten times or more. The chain joins TRBV29-1 to TRBJ2-5; D not resolved. V was trimmed by 7 bases and J by 2 bases, leaving 11 bases between them. Germline V gene sequence: CDR1 SQVTM, CDR2 ANQGSEA. The CDR3 is 12 residues long. The CDR3 nucleotides are TGCAGCGCTGGAGACATTCAAGAGACCCAGTACTTC. Residues: CSAGDIQETQYF. The full variable domain, with the rest looked up from reference TRBV29-1 and TRBJ2-5, is SAVISQKPSRDICQRGTSLTIQCQVDSQVTMMFWYRQQPGQSLTLIATANQGSEATYESGFVIDKFPISRPNLTFSTLTVSNMSPEDSSIYLCSAGDIQETQYFGPGTRLLVL.

This clonotype was observed at least ten times. The chain's CDR3 is CATSDGPGGYGYTF. The DNA for the CDR3 is TGTGCCACCAGTGACGGACCTGGTGGTTATGGCTACACCTTC. The rearrangement joins TRBV24-1 to TRBJ1-2; no clear D gene. The CDR3 loop spans 14 amino acids. Germline V lookup: CDR1 KGHDR, CDR2 SFDVKD. V dropped 4 bases and J dropped 5 bases, with 13 bases sitting between them.

This sequence joins TRBV10-3 and TRBJ1-1; D remains ambiguous. V was cut by 3 bases and J by 1 base, with 12 bases left in between. Germline CDR1 ENHRY, CDR2 SYGVKD. This CDR3 is built from 15 residues. The CDR3 loop is CAISDSDPGNTEAFF. In nucleotides, the CDR3 is TGTGCCATCAGTGATTCGGACCCGGGGAACACTGAAGCTTTCTTT.

At least ten counts were recorded for this clonotype. The gene calls are TRBV20-1 and TRBJ2-7; TRBD1 aligns across 7 bases. CDR3 length: 12 amino acids. Losses at the gene ends were 1 base for V and 6 bases for J; bases not matched to a gene: 3. Germline V lookup: CDR1 DFQATT, CDR2 SNEGSKA (reference sequence). The CDR3 protein is CSARGPGGEQYF. The DNA of the CDR3 is TGCAGTGCTAGAGGGCCAGGGGGCGAGCAGTACTTC.

This clonotype was seen repeatedly, ten times or more. The chain has TRBV7-8 and TRBJ2-7; TRBD2 matches at 11 bases. The CDR3 consists of 15 residues. CDR1 and CDR2 from the germline V gene are SGHVS and FQNEAQ. V lost 5 bases, J lost 7 bases, and 10 bases stayed unmatched. CDR3 coding DNA: TGTGCCAGCAGCATATATAGCGGGAGGGACCTGGAGCAGTACTTC. As protein: CASSIYSGRDLEQYF. Variable domain in full (rest from reference TRBV7-8 and TRBJ2-7): GAGVSQSPRYKVAKRGQDVALRCDPISGHVSLFWYQQALGQGPEFLTYFQNEAQLDKSGLPSDRFFAERPEGSVSTLKIQRTQQEDSAVYLCASSIYSGRDLEQYFGPGTRLTVT.

This clonotype was recorded at least ten times. The CDR3 sequence is CASSIEWSGELFF. The CDR3 nucleotides are TGTGCCAGTAGTATAGAGTGGTCGGGGGAGCTGTTTTTT. The chain links TRBV19 to TRBJ2-2; D call uncertain. Per germline, CDR1 LNHDA and CDR2 SQIVND (reference sequence). The germline V and J ends were trimmed by 0 bases and 8 bases, with 7 bases remaining between them. CDR3 length equals 13 residues.

On this clonotype itself: The junction departs from the called germline gene at one end, perhaps through a read error. The rearrangement uses TRBV7-8 and TRBJ2-5, with no clear D. Germline CDR1 SGHVS, CDR2 FQNEAQ. The CDR3 is 17 amino acids. The DNA for the CDR3 is TGCTCCAGCAGCCAAGATGAGACCGGAGATTCCAAGAAGACCCAGTACTTC. It translates to CSSSQDETGDSKKTQYF.

Regarding this clonotype: A junction end diverges from the germline sequence, so it may reflect a read error. The chain is built from TRBV12-3 or TRBV12-4 and TRBJ1-5, with D tentatively TRBD1 (6 bases). CDR3 length: 14 residues. The CDR3 region has the DNA TGTGCCAGCAGCCCACAGGGATCTAATCAGCCCCAACATTTT. Translated: CASSPQGSNQPQHF.

This clonotype was detected ten times or more. The chain couples TRBV5-4 to TRBJ1-1; D possibly corresponds to TRBD1 (5 bases). V lost 2 bases to trimming and J lost 7 bases, with 15 bases between them. Germline loops: CDR1 SGHNT, CDR2 YYREEE (reference sequence). This CDR3 has 14 residues. This CDR3 is CASSFNRDYYEAFF. In DNA, the CDR3 is TGTGCCAGCAGCTTTAATCGGGACTACTATGAAGCTTTCTTT.

The J gene is TRBJ1-2, the V gene TRBV30; 10 bases are a match to TRBD1. V was pared by 0 bases and J by 5 bases, with 9 bases of the junction left unmatched. CDR3 length: 16 amino acids. Germline lookup yields CDR1 GTSNPN and CDR2 SVGIG (reference sequence). The CDR3 sequence: CAWSVFRTGGEYGYTF. The CDR3 nucleotides are TGTGCCTGGAGTGTATTTAGGACAGGGGGAGAATATGGCTACACCTTC.

This clonotype was observed a few times. The CDR3 DNA is TGTGCCAGCAGTGAAAGCATCGGGCCTCAGCCCCAGCATTTT. It encodes CASSESIGPQPQHF. This sequence joins TRBV6-1 and TRBJ1-5; D remains unclear. From germline, CDR1 is MNHNS and CDR2 SASEGT. V was shortened by 2 bases and J by 6 bases, with 11 bases between the two germline ends. This CDR3 spans 14 amino acids.

This clonotype was found many times. The chain couples TRBV13 to TRBJ2-2; D possibly corresponds to TRBD2 (6 bases). Germline CDR1 PRHDT, CDR2 FYEKMQ (reference sequence). This CDR3 region has 18 residues. V was cut by 0 bases and J by 8 bases, with 22 bases left in between. CDR3 sequence reads: CASSLGGLAPGKFGELFF. The DNA for the CDR3 is TGTGCCAGCAGCTTAGGGGGACTGGCCCCCGGAAAATTTGGGGAGCTGTTTTTT. Filled out from reference TRBV13 and TRBJ2-2, the complete variable domain reads AAGVIQSPRHLIKEKRETATLKCYPIPRHDTVYWYQQGPGQDPQFLISFYEKMQSDKGSIPDRFSAQQFSDYHSELNMSSLELGDSALYFCASSLGGLAPGKFGELFFGEGSRLTVL.

This clonotype occurred once. J is TRBJ1-1 and V is TRBV6-1; TRBD1 matches at 7 bases. Germline trimming cut 2 bases from V and 1 base from J; bases unmatched to any gene: 4. The germline gives CDR1 MNHNS, CDR2 SASEGT. The CDR3 runs to 15 residues. CDR3 bases: TGTGCCAGCAGTGAATGGGGACAGCAGAACACTGAAGCTTTCTTT. Encoded protein: CASSEWGQQNTEAFF.